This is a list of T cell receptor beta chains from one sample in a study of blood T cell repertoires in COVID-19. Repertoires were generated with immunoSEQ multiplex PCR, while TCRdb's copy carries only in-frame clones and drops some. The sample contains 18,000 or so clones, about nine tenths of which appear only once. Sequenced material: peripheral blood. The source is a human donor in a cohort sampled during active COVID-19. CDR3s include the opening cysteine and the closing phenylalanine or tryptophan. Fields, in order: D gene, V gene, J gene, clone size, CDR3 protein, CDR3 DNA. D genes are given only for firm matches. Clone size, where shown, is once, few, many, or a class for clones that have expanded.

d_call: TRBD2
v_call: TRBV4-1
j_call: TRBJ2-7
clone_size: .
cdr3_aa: CASSQEGLAAREQYF
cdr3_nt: TGCGCCAGCAGCCAAGAAGGACTAGCGGCCCGGGAGCAGTACTTC

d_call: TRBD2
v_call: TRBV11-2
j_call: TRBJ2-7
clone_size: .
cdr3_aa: CASSYLSGAAWEQYF
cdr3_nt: TGTGCCAGCAGCTACCTTAGCGGGGCCGCCTGGGAGCAGTACTTC

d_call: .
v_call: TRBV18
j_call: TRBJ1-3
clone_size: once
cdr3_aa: CASSPQRETRGNTIYF
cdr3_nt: TGTGCCAGCTCACCCCAAAGGGAGACGCGTGGAAACACCATATATTTT

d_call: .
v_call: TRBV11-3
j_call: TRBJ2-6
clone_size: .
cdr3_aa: CASSLDPRAFSGANVLTF
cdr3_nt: TGTGCCAGCAGCTTAGATCCCAGGGCCTTCTCTGGGGCCAACGTCCTGACTTTC

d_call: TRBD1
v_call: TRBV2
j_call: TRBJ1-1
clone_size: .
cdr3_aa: CASSEGTGRVAFF
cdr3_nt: TGTGCCAGCAGTGAGGGGACAGGGCGGGTAGCTTTCTTT

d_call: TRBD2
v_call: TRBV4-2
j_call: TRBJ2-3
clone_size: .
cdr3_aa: CASSQEPLGTSGTTDTQYF
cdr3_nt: TGTGCCAGCAGCCAAGAACCACTAGGGACTAGCGGGACCACAGATACGCAGTATTTT

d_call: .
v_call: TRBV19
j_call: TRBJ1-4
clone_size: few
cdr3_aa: CASSAGPTTEKLFF
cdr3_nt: TGTGCCAGTAGCGCGGGACCCACAACCGAAAAACTGTTTTTT

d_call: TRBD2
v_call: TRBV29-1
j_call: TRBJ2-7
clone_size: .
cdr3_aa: CSVAVTGGRFFSEQYF
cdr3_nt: TGCAGCGTTGCTGTAACGGGGGGAAGGTTTTTTAGCGAGCAGTACTTC

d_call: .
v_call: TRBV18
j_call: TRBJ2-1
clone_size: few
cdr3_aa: CASSPGSGTPGEQFF
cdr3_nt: TGTGCCAGCTCACCGGGGAGCGGGACACCAGGGGAGCAGTTCTTC

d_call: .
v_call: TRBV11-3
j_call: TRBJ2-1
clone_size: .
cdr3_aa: CASSPGHHSYNEQFF
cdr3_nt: TGTGCCAGCAGTCCAGGACACCACTCCTACAATGAGCAGTTCTTC

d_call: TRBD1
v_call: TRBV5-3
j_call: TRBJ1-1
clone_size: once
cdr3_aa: CARKGQGALGWDTEAFF
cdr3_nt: TGTGCCCGGAAAGGACAGGGGGCTTTGGGGTGGGACACTGAAGCTTTCTTT

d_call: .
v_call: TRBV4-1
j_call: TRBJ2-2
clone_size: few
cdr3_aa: CASSQGPTGTGELFF
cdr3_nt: TGCGCCAGCAGCCAAGGACCGACGGGCACCGGGGAGCTGTTTTTT

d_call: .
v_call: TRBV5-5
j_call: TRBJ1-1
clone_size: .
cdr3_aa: CASSFGGDTEAFF
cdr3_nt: TGTGCCAGCAGCTTTGGGGGGGACACTGAAGCTTTCTTT

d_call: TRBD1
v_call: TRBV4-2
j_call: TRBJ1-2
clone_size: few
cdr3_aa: CASSHPLGQGGSYTF
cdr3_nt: TGTGCCAGCAGCCACCCCTTAGGACAGGGGGGGAGCTACACCTTC

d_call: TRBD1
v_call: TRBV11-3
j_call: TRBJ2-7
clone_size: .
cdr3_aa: CASSSEGTVLSYEQYF
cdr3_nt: TGTGCCAGCAGCTCCGAGGGGACAGTACTCTCCTACGAGCAGTACTTC

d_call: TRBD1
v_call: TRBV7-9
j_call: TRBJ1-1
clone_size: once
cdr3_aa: CASGPGTDALVATEAFF
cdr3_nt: TGTGCCAGCGGACCCGGGACAGATGCCTTAGTGGCCACTGAAGCTTTCTTT

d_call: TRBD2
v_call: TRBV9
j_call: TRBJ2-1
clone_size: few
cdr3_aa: CASSPPGTSGYNEQFF
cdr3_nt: TGTGCCAGCAGCCCCCCCGGGACTAGCGGATACAATGAGCAGTTCTTC

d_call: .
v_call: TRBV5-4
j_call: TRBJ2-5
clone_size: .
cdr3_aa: CASSLTDKEETQYF
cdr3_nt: TGTGCCAGCAGCTTGACGGACAAGGAAGAGACCCAGTACTTC

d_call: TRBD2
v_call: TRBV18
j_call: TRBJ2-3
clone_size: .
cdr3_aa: CASSPLGPTGLAGGPSTDTQYF
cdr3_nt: TGTGCCAGCTCACCACTCGGGCCTACGGGACTAGCGGGGGGGCCTAGCACAGATACGCAGTATTTT

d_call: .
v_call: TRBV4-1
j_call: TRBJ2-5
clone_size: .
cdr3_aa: CASSEQPIGAAQETQYF
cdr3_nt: TGCGCCAGCAGCGAACAGCCGATTGGGGCTGCCCAAGAGACCCAGTACTTC

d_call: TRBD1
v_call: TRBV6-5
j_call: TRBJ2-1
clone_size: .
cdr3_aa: CASSRTGGAYNEQFF
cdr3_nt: TGTGCCAGCAGCCGTACAGGGGGCGCTTACAATGAGCAGTTCTTC

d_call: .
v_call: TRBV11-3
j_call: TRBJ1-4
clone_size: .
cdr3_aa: CASSLGEQGSGQVTNEKLFF
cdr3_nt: TGTGCCAGCAGCTTAGGCGAACAGGGTTCGGGGCAAGTAACTAATGAAAAACTGTTTTTT

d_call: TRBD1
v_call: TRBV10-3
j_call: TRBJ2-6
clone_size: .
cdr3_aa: CAISAGTGAGANVLTF
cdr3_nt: TGTGCCATCAGTGCAGGGACAGGGGCTGGGGCCAACGTCCTGACTTTC

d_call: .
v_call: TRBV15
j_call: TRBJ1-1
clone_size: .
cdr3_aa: CATSREFRRAFF
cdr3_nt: TGTGCCACCAGCAGAGAATTTCGTCGAGCTTTCTTT

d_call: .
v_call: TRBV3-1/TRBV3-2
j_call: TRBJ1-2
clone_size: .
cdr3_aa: CASSQGQIHGYTF
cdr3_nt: TGTGCCAGCAGCCAAGGACAGATCCATGGCTACACCTTC

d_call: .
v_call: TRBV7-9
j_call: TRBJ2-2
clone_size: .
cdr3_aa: CASSSVLRLTNTGELFF
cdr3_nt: TGTGCCAGCAGTTCAGTTCTTAGACTGACGAACACCGGGGAGCTGTTTTTT

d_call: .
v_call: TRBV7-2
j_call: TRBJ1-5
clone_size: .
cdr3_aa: CASSPEGQSNQPQHF
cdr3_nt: TGTGCCAGCAGCCCCGAAGGACAGAGCAATCAGCCCCAGCATTTT

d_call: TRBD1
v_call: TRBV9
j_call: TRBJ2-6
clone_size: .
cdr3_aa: CASSVGEGAQVLGANVLTF
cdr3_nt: TGTGCCAGCAGCGTAGGAGAGGGGGCGCAAGTCTTGGGGGCCAACGTCCTGACTTTC

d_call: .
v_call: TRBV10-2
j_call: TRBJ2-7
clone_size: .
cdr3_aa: CASSEYPGSSYEQYF
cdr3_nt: TGCGCCAGCAGTGAGTACCCGGGAAGCTCCTACGAGCAGTACTTC

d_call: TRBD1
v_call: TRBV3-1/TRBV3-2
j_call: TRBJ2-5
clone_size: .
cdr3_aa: CASRTGGRETQYF
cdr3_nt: TGTGCCAGCAGGACAGGGGGAAGAGAGACCCAGTACTTC

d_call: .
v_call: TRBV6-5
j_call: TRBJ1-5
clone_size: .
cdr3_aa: CASSSTSYSNQPQHF
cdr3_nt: TGTGCCAGCAGTTCGACAAGTTATAGCAATCAGCCCCAGCATTTT

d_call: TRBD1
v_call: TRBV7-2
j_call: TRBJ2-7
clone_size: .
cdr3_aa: CASSGGYIYEQYF
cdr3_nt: TGTGCCAGTTCAGGGGGCTACATATACGAGCAGTACTTC

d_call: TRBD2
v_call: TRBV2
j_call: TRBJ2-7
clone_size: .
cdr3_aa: CASSPSGGSYEQYF
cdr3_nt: TGTGCCAGCAGTCCAAGTGGCGGGAGCTACGAGCAGTACTTC

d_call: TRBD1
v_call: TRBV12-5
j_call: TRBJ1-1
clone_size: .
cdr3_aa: CASGLVQGGAEAFF
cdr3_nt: TGTGCTAGTGGTTTGGTACAGGGGGGGGCGGAAGCTTTCTTT

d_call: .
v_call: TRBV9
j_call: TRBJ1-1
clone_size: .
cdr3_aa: CASSGAQTDTEAFF
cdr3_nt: TGTGCCAGCAGCGGGGCCCAGACAGACACTGAAGCTTTCTTT

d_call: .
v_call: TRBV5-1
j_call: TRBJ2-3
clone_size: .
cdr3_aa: CASSLDVISTDTQYF
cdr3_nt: TGCGCCAGCAGCTTGGATGTCATTAGCACAGATACGCAGTATTTT

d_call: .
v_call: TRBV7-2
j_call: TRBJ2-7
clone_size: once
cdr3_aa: CASSLGASRLVDEQYF
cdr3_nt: TGTGCCAGCAGCTTAGGGGCTTCCCGTTTAGTCGACGAGCAGTACTTC

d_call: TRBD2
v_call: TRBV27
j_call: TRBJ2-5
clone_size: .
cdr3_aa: CASSLTSGGGKTQYF
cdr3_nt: TGTGCCAGCAGTTTGACTAGCGGGGGGGGAAAGACCCAGTACTTC

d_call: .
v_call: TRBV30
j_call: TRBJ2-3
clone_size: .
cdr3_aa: CAWSLVTHTDTQYF
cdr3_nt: TGTGCCTGGAGTTTGGTCACACACACAGATACGCAGTATTTT

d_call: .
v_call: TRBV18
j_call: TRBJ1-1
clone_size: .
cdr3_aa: CASSPGLGTEAFF
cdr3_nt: TGTGCCAGCTCCCCGGGTTTGGGCACTGAAGCTTTCTTT

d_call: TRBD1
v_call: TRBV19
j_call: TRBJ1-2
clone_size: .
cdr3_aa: CASSRQGIDGYTF
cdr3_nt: TGTGCCAGTAGTCGACAGGGCATCGATGGCTACACCTTC

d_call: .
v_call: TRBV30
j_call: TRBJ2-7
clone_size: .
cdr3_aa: CAWRKTGRAYEQYF
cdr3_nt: TGTGCCTGGAGAAAGACAGGCCGCGCCTACGAGCAGTACTTC

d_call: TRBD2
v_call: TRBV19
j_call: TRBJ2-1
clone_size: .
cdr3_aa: CASIPSGGLSEQFF
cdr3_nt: TGTGCCAGTATCCCTAGCGGGGGTTTGAGTGAGCAGTTCTTC

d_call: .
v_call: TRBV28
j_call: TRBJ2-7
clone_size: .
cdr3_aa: CATTGRRREQYF
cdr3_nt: TGTGCCACCACCGGCAGGCGTCGCGAGCAGTACTTC

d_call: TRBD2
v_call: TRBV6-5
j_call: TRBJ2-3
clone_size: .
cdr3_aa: CASSLSWAGEGTQYF
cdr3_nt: TGTGCCAGCAGTTTAAGCTGGGCGGGGGAGGGTACGCAGTATTTT

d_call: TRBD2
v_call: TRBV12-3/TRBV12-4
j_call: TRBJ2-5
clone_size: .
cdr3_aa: CASSFWGGETQYF
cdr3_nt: TGTGCCAGCAGTTTTTGGGGGGGAGAGACCCAGTACTTC

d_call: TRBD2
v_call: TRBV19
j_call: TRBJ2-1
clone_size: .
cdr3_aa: CASSIDGTSGSGEQFF
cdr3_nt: TGTGCCAGTAGTATAGACGGGACTAGCGGGAGTGGTGAGCAGTTCTTC

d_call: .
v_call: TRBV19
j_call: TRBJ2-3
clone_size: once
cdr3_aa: CASSSSQGVGTDTQYF
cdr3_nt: TGTGCCAGTAGTTCTTCACAGGGCGTGGGCACAGATACGCAGTATTTT

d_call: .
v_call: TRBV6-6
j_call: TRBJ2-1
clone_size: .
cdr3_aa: CASSARGNNEQFF
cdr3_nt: TGTGCCAGCAGCGCCCGGGGAAACAATGAGCAGTTCTTC

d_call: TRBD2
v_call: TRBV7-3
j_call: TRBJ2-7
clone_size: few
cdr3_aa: CASSLAGGSSYEQYF
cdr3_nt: TGTGCCAGCAGCCTAGCGGGAGGAAGCTCCTACGAGCAGTACTTC

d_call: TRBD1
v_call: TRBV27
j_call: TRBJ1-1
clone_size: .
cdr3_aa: CASSLFFGGQGPNTEAFF
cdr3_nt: TGTGCCAGCAGCCTATTTTTCGGGGGACAGGGGCCGAACACTGAAGCTTTCTTT

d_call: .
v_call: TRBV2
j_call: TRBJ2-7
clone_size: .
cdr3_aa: CASSRQGFYEQYF
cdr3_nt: TGTGCCAGCTCCCGGCAGGGATTCTACGAGCAGTACTTC

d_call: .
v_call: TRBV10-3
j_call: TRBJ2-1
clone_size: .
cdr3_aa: CAISERGRGAYNEQFF
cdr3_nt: TGTGCCATCAGTGAAAGGGGCAGGGGGGCCTACAATGAGCAGTTCTTC

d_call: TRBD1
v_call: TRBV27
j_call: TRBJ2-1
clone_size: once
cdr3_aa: CASSLPWTGRNEQFF
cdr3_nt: TGTGCCAGCAGTTTACCATGGACAGGGAGGAATGAGCAGTTCTTC

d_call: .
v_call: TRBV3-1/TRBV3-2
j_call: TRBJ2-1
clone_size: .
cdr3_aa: CASSQEVRQSPYNEQFF
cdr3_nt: TGTGCCAGCAGCCAAGAAGTCAGGCAGTCACCTTACAATGAGCAGTTCTTC